This record covers a single TCR beta chain. immunoSEQ v3.0 was run at survey level. Sequencing was intended to reach 40,000-50,000 T-cell genomes per sample. Only in-frame clones appear in the TCRdb table, and some are missing; sequencing was by immunoSEQ multiplex PCR. The table has tens of thousands of clones, 83% seen once. This record comes from a study of long-term antiretroviral therapy in people with HIV. The CDR3 extends over 10 amino acids. The clonotype comes from a man aged 18-30 years with HIV. This material consisted of unsorted PBMCs, taken 1 year after starting antiretroviral therapy. V gene TRBV1 combines with J gene TRBJ2-4. TRBV1 is a recognized pseudogene. CDR3 in DNA: TGCACCAGCAGCCAAGGTATTCAGTACTTC. Amino acid sequence: CTSSQGIQYF.